One sample yielded the 18 T cell receptor beta chains listed below, sequenced in a study of blood T cell repertoires in COVID-19. Produced via immunoSEQ multiplex PCR; TCRdb's table is partial and in-frame only. The table includes about 61,000 clones, roughly 80% detected once. The sequenced material came from peripheral blood. Source of these receptors: a man older than 75 with active or convalescent COVID-19.

The chain combines TRBV5-1 with TRBJ2-1; no clear D gene. CDR3 length: 15 amino acids. Germline CDR1 and CDR2: SGHRS and YFSETQ. V lost 0 bases and J lost 2, with 9 bases in between. CDR3 residues: CASSLVADPYNEQFF. CDR3 coding DNA: TGCGCCAGCAGCTTGGTAGCAGACCCCTACAATGAGCAGTTCTTC.

J is TRBJ2-1 and V is TRBV2; TRBD1 matches 7 bases. Germline V gene sequence: CDR1 SNHLY, CDR2 FYNNEI. The CDR3 has 12 amino acids. With 2 bases clipped from V and 10 bases from J, the junction kept 2 bases outside the gene matches. In nucleotides, the CDR3 is TGTGCCAGCAGTGAACAGGGGGAGGAGCAGTTCTTC. The encoded protein is CASSEQGEEQFF.

This chain joins TRBV7-9 and TRBJ2-7; TRBD2 might be the D (5 bases). The CDR3 extends over 14 amino acids. V was cut by 8 bases and J by 0 bases, with 14 bases left in between. Germline loops: CDR1 SEHNR, CDR2 FQNEAQ (reference sequence). For the CDR3, the DNA is TGTGCCAGCGGAGGACCCACCCTCTCCTACGAGCAGTACTTC. Its protein is CASGGPTLSYEQYF.

The V call is TRBV7-9, the J call TRBJ2-3, with a weak D call TRBD2 (5 bases). The germline gives CDR1 SEHNR, CDR2 FQNEAQ (reference sequence). The CDR3 loop spans 14 amino acids. V dropped 5 bases and J dropped 2 bases, with 11 bases sitting between them. CDR3 loop: CASSPTDFTDTQYF. CDR3 nucleotide sequence: TGTGCCAGCAGCCCGACGGACTTCACAGATACGCAGTATTTT.

The rearrangement joins TRBV6-5 to TRBJ2-5; 10 bases are a match to TRBD2. Germline V gives CDR1 MNHEY, CDR2 SVGAGI. The V segment lost 4 bases and the J segment 2 bases; nucleotides outside the gene matches: 4. This CDR3 is built from 15 residues. The CDR3 reads CASSSSAGGQETQYF. The DNA of the CDR3 is TGTGCCAGCAGTTCCTCAGCGGGAGGGCAAGAGACCCAGTACTTC.

The chain has TRBV25-1 and TRBJ2-7; 8 nucleotides align to TRBD1. The CDR3 is 12 amino acids. Germline CDR1 reads MGHDK; CDR2 reads SYGVNS. Trimming cost V 7 bases and J 6 bases; bases outside gene matches: 5. DNA of the CDR3: TGTGCCAGCACACTAACAGGGGGCGAGCAGTACTTC. It specifies CASTLTGGEQYF.

In this sample, this clone turned up a few times. The V gene is TRBV4-2, the J gene TRBJ2-3, with 9 bases lining up with TRBD2. This CDR3 is 15 amino acids long. V lost 5 bases and J lost 2; bases outside the gene matches: 5. Germline lookup yields CDR1 LGHNA and CDR2 YNFKEQ. CDR3 protein: CASSVLAGNTDTQYF. CDR3 sequence (DNA): TGTGCCAGCAGCGTCCTAGCGGGAAACACAGATACGCAGTATTTT.

The rearrangement uses TRBV20-1 and TRBJ2-7; TRBD1 matches at 7 bases. CDR1 and CDR2 (germline): DFQATT, SNEGSKA (reference sequence). The CDR3 is 8 amino acids. J lost 11 bases, V lost 7 bases, and 2 bases had no gene match. The CDR3 protein is CSVTGKYF. The CDR3 bases are TGCAGTGTGACAGGGAAGTACTTC.

The chain has TRBV20-1 and TRBJ2-1; D not resolved. Germline-derived CDR1 and CDR2 are DFQATT and SNEGSKA (reference sequence). This CDR3 is 13 amino acids long. The V gene lost 3 bases and the J gene lost 8 bases, with 14 bases spanning the gap. The CDR3 bases are TGCAGTGCTAGTCGTGTAGTAACGGATGAGCAGTTCTTC. Its translation: CSASRVVTDEQFF.

The sample holds many counts of this clone. J is TRBJ2-3 and V is TRBV27, with no clear D. V was clipped by 3 bases and J by 3 bases, with 7 bases between them. CDR1 MNHEY and CDR2 SMNVEV come from the germline V gene (reference sequence). The CDR3 has 13 residues. Here the CDR3 DNA reads TGTGCCAGCAGTTTTACGAGGACAGATACGCAGTATTTT. Translating gives CASSFTRTDTQYF.

This clone is a singleton in its sample. The chain recombines TRBV9 with TRBJ2-7; 8 bases map to TRBD1. Germline assignment: CDR1 SGDLS and CDR2 YYNGEE. The CDR3 length is 17 residues. The V gene end was trimmed by 0 bases and the J gene end by 1 base; junction bases not matched to a gene: 9. The CDR3 region is CASSVVWSRQGSYEQYF. The CDR3 DNA reads TGTGCCAGCAGCGTAGTTTGGTCACGACAGGGGTCCTACGAGCAGTACTTC.

This chain uses TRBV3-1 (or the pseudogene TRBV3-2) with TRBJ1-6; D is uncertain. V lost 0 bases, J lost 7 bases, and 10 bases lay in between. CDR1 and CDR2 from the germline V gene are LGHDT and YNNKEL (reference sequence). The CDR3 has 15 amino acids. CDR3 DNA sequence: TGTGCCAGCAGCCAAGAAAGGACTGGAAATTCACCCCTCCACTTT. Its translation: CASSQERTGNSPLHF.

J is TRBJ2-7 and V is TRBV6-2 or TRBV6-3; 7 bases line up with TRBD2. The CDR3 covers 16 residues. Trimming removed 2 bases from V and 0 bases from J; junction bases left unmatched: 7. Germline V gene data show CDR1 as MNHEY and CDR2 as SVGEGT. CDR3 residues: CASSYARGGSSYEQYF. Written as DNA, the CDR3 is TGTGCCAGCAGTTACGCGCGCGGGGGTAGCTCCTACGAGCAGTACTTC.

The V call is TRBV15, the J call TRBJ1-1; maybe TRBD1 (6 bases). This CDR3 is 14 amino acids long. The germline V and J ends were trimmed by 5 bases and 0 bases, with 10 bases remaining between them. Looked up from germline, CDR1 is LNHNV and CDR2 is YYDKDF (reference sequence). CDR3 residues: CATSSGVVNTEAFF. For the CDR3, the DNA is TGTGCCACCAGCTCAGGGGTCGTGAACACTGAAGCTTTCTTT.

The chain uses TRBV7-3 and TRBJ1-1; tentatively, D is TRBD1 (6 bases). V was trimmed by 2 bases and J by 11 bases, leaving 15 bases between them. The CDR3 runs to 13 residues. Germline CDR1 and CDR2: SGHTA and FQGTGA. CDR3 DNA sequence: TGTGCCAGCAGCTTATCAGGGGATGCGGGCGCTTTCTTT. Translating it yields CASSLSGDAGAFF.

The rearrangement links TRBV19 to TRBJ1-2; 10 positions match TRBD1. With 4 bases clipped from V and 4 bases from J, the junction kept 9 bases outside the gene matches. The CDR3 is made up of 16 amino acids. Germline CDR1 is LNHDA and CDR2 is SQIVND (reference sequence). CDR3 in amino acids: CASSKTGTGAGYGYTF. CDR3 bases: TGTGCCAGTAGTAAGACCGGGACAGGGGCCGGCTATGGCTACACCTTC. Looking up the rest from reference TRBV19 and TRBJ1-2 gives the full variable domain: DGGITQSPKYLFRKEGQNVTLSCEQNLNHDAMYWYRQDPGQGLRLIYYSQIVNDFQKGDIAEGYSVSREKKESFPLTVTSAQKNPTAFYLCASSKTGTGAGYGYTFGSGTRLTVV.

The chain joins TRBV24-1 to TRBJ1-2, with 7 nucleotides matching TRBD1. The CDR3 loop spans 13 amino acids. Trimming cost V 2 bases and J 4 bases; bases outside gene matches: 0. CDR1 is KGHDR, CDR2 SFDVKD, per germline. CDR3 loop: CATSDYRGYGYTF. Here the CDR3 DNA reads TGTGCCACCAGTGATTACAGGGGCTATGGCTACACCTTC.

The chain combines TRBV6-5 with TRBJ1-6; D ambiguous. This CDR3 comprises 16 residues. Germline CDR1 is MNHEY and CDR2 is SVGAGI. V lost 0 bases and J lost 4, with 10 bases in between. In nucleotides, the CDR3 is TGTGCCAGCAGTTACTCCCCGTGGCTGTATAATTCACCCCTCCACTTT. Protein: CASSYSPWLYNSPLHF.